This T cell receptor beta chain appears in the sequencing data of a study of T-cell memory formation after mild COVID-19 (dated by TCRdb to about 2021). Looking at the study overall: TCR sequence clusters from the two donors were largely donor specific. T-cell clones expanding and contracting after mild COVID-19 in two donors were tracked by longitudinal TCRalpha and TCRbeta repertoire sequencing. The cohort was made up of two young adult volunteers, one female and one male, who were previously healthy. The full study reports these points: Some responding clones were detected in pre-infection memory, which suggested that pre-existing cross-reactive memory T cells had joined the SARS-CoV-2 response. Clones contracting from day 15 to 85 had balanced CD4/CD8 phenotypes, while a second wave expanding from day 15 to 37 was biased towards CD4+. Whether the second-wave clones peaking on day 37 were SARS-CoV-2 specific was not confirmed. Contracting CD4+ clones turned up mainly in the CM and EM memory subsets, whereas EMRA was where CD8+ clones were enriched. Only a couple of mild cases were covered in the study, and larger cohorts including severe cases with pre-infection samples were considered necessary.

This clonotype was seen only a few times. It has no known antigen specificity. Base qualities are not recorded, but no much larger clone differs from it by a single base. V loses 3 bases, J loses 0 bases, and the germline ends lie 3 bases apart. Reading from cysteine to phenylalanine, the CDR3 counts 13 amino acids. The sequence is cut down to CDR3 DNA, 39 bases in frame from base 1. Ficoll-Paque density gradient centrifugation was used to isolate PBMCs. Sequencing took place on an Illumina NovaSeq 6000. Using 5'RACE with constant-segment primers, TCRalpha and TCRbeta cDNA libraries were constructed, with sample barcodes and unique molecular identifiers added in the process. Trizol reagent was used to extract RNA from every sample. Amplification of the libraries took two PCR steps, and the second step added a second sample barcode plus Illumina TruSeq adapters. Libraries were sequenced on an Illumina NovaSeq with 2 x 150 bp paired-end reads. The study's processing was this. The reads were demultiplexed and collapsed into UMI-guided consensus sequences using migec v1.2.7. Using mixcr v2.1.11, the UMI consensuses were aligned to TRA and TRB V and J templates and assembled into clonotypes. Expanded or contracted clonotypes were those called significant by both edgeR and NoisET, with noise models trained on biological replicates. For edgeR calls, a false discovery rate-adjusted p below 0.01 and a log2 fold-change threshold of 1 were applied. As an exploratory analysis of dynamics, PCA with hierarchical clustering was applied to max-normalized trajectories of the 1000 most abundant clonotypes. The CD4 or CD8 phenotype of responding clones was assigned using the separately sequenced CD4+ and CD8+ repertoires. TCRdb's own reprocessing of the public reads used fastp at Q25 and MiXCR and kept productive beta chains. Merged by CDR3 protein, the rows form single entries marked with the most common genes and DNA. These V and J calls derive from TCRdb rather than the authors' analysis. The sample has under 300,000 distinct CDR3 sequences on record, roughly 17% of them singletons. The top ten clones comprise more than 20% of the sample.

The TCR originated in a man younger than 30 who had mild COVID-19 (a few samples of this study predate the infection). The sample titles of this study are shuffled in the database, so cell type and time point are left out; the donor was told from shared clones. The rearranged segments are TRBV12-3 or TRBV12-4 and TRBJ2-4; a confident D gene designation cannot be given. Material: PBMCs or a T cell subset sorted from them (not recorded which). The encoded CDR3 is CASSFLAKNIQYF. Read as DNA, the sequence is TGTGCCAGCAGTTTCCTAGCCAAAAACATTCAGTACTTC.